Sequencing of this TCR beta chain was carried out in a study of blood T cell repertoires in COVID-19. Study as a whole: PBMCs, B-cell-depleted T cells, or T cells provided the cDNA or gDNA that made up the material.

The CDR3 loop spans 12 amino acids. Looked up from germline, CDR1 is SEHNR and CDR2 is FQNEAQ (reference sequence). The trim removed 3 bases at V and 10 bases at J, leaving 3 bases unmatched. How the authors handled the data: Estimates of nucleated cell counts were drawn from the amplification of reference gene primers. Profiling relied on immunoSEQ multiplex PCR, and the TCRdb table lists in-frame clones only, not all of them. D and trimming come from the DNA, and the V and J calls and clone size come from that table. The sample records roughly 250,000 clones, about 83% being singletons. The chain links TRBV7-9 to TRBJ2-1; TRBD2 aligns across 7 bases. The receptor comes from a woman aged 35 to 49 who had been exposed to COVID-19. The sequenced material came from PBMCs or T cells enriched from blood (not recorded which). CDR3 bases: TGTGCCAGCAGCTTCGAACTAGCGGAGCAGTTCTTC. Residues: CASSFELAEQFF.